Listed below are T cell receptor beta chains from one sample, sequenced in a study of beta chain features in type 1 diabetes. Clones were read by immunoSEQ multiplex PCR, and TCRdb kept only the in-frame ones, dropping some. The profile shows 600,000 to 750,000 clones, approximately 13% of them singletons. Sequenced material: naive CD4+ T cells from blood. These receptors were collected from a young man with type 1 diabetes. Both conserved end residues are part of each CDR3. The D gene is left open where the match is weak. Clone size, where shown, is once, few, many, or a class for clones that have expanded.

D | J | size | V | CDR3 | DNA
TRBD1 | TRBJ2-7 | - | TRBV18 | CASSSTGVVHEQYF | TGTGCCAGCTCATCAACAGGGGTTGTGCACGAGCAGTACTTC
TRBD1 | TRBJ2-7 | - | TRBV6-5 | CATFSRGRSYEQYF | TGTGCCACCTTCTCCAGGGGGCGATCCTACGAGCAGTACTTC
- | TRBJ1-5 | - | TRBV7-2 | CASSPSNQPQHF | TGTGCCAGCAGCCCAAGCAATCAGCCCCAGCATTTT
TRBD1 | TRBJ2-5 | few | TRBV5-6 | CASSYRGRETQYF | TGTGCCAGCAGCTACAGGGGGCGAGAGACCCAGTACTTC
- | TRBJ1-6 | - | TRBV6-1 | CASSEEGGGNSPLHF | TGTGCCAGCAGTGAAGAAGGAGGGGGGAATTCACCCCTCCACTTT
- | TRBJ1-4 | few | TRBV9 | CASSAGNEKLFF | TGTGCCAGCAGCGCTGGGAATGAAAAACTGTTTTTT
- | TRBJ2-3 | - | TRBV7-9 | CASSQGYGGTQYF | TGTGCCAGCAGCCAGGGTTACGGCGGAACGCAGTATTTT
- | TRBJ1-5 | - | TRBV5-1 | CASSLEGGAGQPQHF | TGCGCCAGCAGCTTGGAGGGGGGCGCCGGGCAGCCCCAGCATTTT
- | TRBJ2-7 | few | TRBV6-6 | CASSSRQAETAYEQYF | TGTGCCAGCAGTTCGCGGCAGGCCGAGACCGCCTACGAGCAGTACTTC
- | TRBJ2-5 | - | TRBV25-1 | CASSGRGRGGETQYF | TGTGCCAGCAGTGGGAGGGGGCGCGGCGGGGAGACCCAGTACTTC
TRBD2 | TRBJ2-7 | - | TRBV28 | CASSSPTSGVYEQYF | TGTGCCAGCAGTTCCCCTACTAGCGGGGTTTACGAGCAGTACTTC
- | TRBJ2-2 | few | TRBV5-6 | CASSSILVSGRTGELFF | TGTGCCAGCAGCTCGATTTTAGTCAGTGGACGCACCGGGGAGCTGTTTTTT
TRBD1 | TRBJ2-6 | - | TRBV28 | CASSLTGQGVLSGANVLTF | TGTGCCAGCAGTTTAACTGGACAGGGGGTTCTCTCTGGGGCCAACGTCCTGACTTTC
- | TRBJ1-5 | few | TRBV6-5 | CASSFRQNQPQHF | TGTGCCAGCAGCTTCAGACAGAATCAGCCCCAGCATTTT
- | TRBJ1-6 | - | TRBV14 | CASSQVNSPLHF | TGTGCCAGCAGCCAAGTCAACTCACCCCTCCACTTT
- | TRBJ2-7 | - | TRBV11-2 | CASSLGRTSSARSYEQYF | TGTGCCAGCAGCTTAGGGCGAACGTCTAGCGCGCGCTCCTACGAGCAGTACTTC
- | TRBJ1-1 | - | TRBV6-1 | CASSEARGNTEAFF | TGTGCCAGCAGTGAAGCTAGGGGTAATACTGAAGCTTTCTTT
- | TRBJ1-5 | few | TRBV7-9 | CASSLELGTQHF | TGTGCCAGCAGCTTAGAATTGGGGACCCAGCATTTT